What follows is one T cell receptor beta chain and its context. Its target is unknown. The entry originates in a study of post-analysis software for immune sequencing data. Study at large: Both relapsing-remitting and secondary progressive multiple sclerosis featured among the disease courses, as did progressive-relapsing multiple sclerosis. Regarding the study as a whole: Clustering by F measure revealed strong co-clustering among samples prepared together in one batch. Compared with controls, patients showed significantly lower normalized Chao1 diversity. About 5 TRBV segments were significantly more frequent in patients than in controls. TRBV5-6, TRBV5-1 and TRBV20-1 were among these segments.

Unique molecular identifiers were built into the TCR beta cDNA libraries. TCRdb re-derived calls from the PCR reads in MiXCR, one entry per CDR3 protein. The sample holds roughly 800,000 distinct CDR3 sequences, 35% to 55% seen once. The CDR3 totals 14 residues. Looked up from germline, CDR1 is SGDLS and CDR2 is YYNGEE. The rearrangement joins TRBV9 to TRBJ2-5; D might be TRBD1 or TRBD2, each matching 5 bases. The J call may not be correct, given that the DNA end is closer to TRBJ2-7. The TCR comes from a girl aged 10-17 years with multiple sclerosis. Material for sequencing was blood. The CDR3 DNA is TGTGCCAGCAGCGTAGGGGACGGTGATTACGAGCAGTACTTC. Translated: CASSVGDGDYEQYF.